The 30 T cell receptor beta chains listed next were all sequenced from one sample in a study of T cell responses to AZD1222 COVID-19 vaccine (TCRdb year 2021). Per the publication, the time point label means: about 28 days (+/-7) after the second vaccine dose. Libraries were built with the immunoSEQ multiplex PCR assay. TCRdb took this table from immuneACCESS and kept in-frame rearrangements with V and J called. Such tables lack part of the clones; where checked against another copy, unresolved V genes explain under half of the gap, and the rest is unexplained. Within this sample are tens of thousands of clones, with around 90% of them counted one time only. The top ten constitute roughly 18% of the sample. The source material was peripheral blood, sampled 28 days after the second AZD1222 dose. These TCRs come from an adult who received the AZD1222 COVID-19 vaccine.

The V gene is TRBV7-2, the J gene TRBJ2-7; D gene unclear. This CDR3 comprises 14 residues. The germline V gene has CDR1 SGHTA and CDR2 FQGNSA. The germline V and J ends were trimmed by 0 bases and 2 bases, with 8 bases remaining between them. CDR3 nucleotide sequence: TGTGCCAGCAGCTTAGCGCAGCGAACCTACGAGCAGTACTTC. Amino acids: CASSLAQRTYEQYF.

This chain connects TRBV12-5 to TRBJ2-7; a possible D gene is TRBD1 (5 bases). Germline CDR1 reads LGHNT; CDR2 reads FRNRAP. The CDR3 contains 15 residues. V was pared by 10 bases and J by 2 bases, with 21 bases between. CDR3 in DNA: TGTGCTACCCCTAAGCCCGAAGACAGTACCTACGAGCAGTACTTC. This sequence encodes CATPKPEDSTYEQYF. The entire variable domain, with the rest obtained from reference TRBV12-5 and TRBJ2-7, is as follows: DARVTQTPRHKVTEMGQEVTMRCQPILGHNTVFWYRQTMMQGLELLAYFRNRAPLDDSGMPKDRFSAEMPDATLATLKIQPSEPRDSAVYFCATPKPEDSTYEQYFGPGTRLTVT.

This clone was counted a few times. The chain couples TRBV6-5 to TRBJ2-7; TRBD2 aligns across 8 bases. Germline CDR1 and CDR2: MNHEY and SVGAGI. Losses at the gene ends were 4 bases for V and 9 bases for J; bases not matched to a gene: 11. This CDR3 is built from 14 residues. Here the CDR3 reads CASSSLIAGSGQYF. CDR3 DNA: TGTGCCAGCAGTTCCCTCATAGCGGGGTCTGGGCAGTACTTC.

The gene calls are TRBV12-3 or TRBV12-4 and TRBJ1-1; D possibly corresponds to TRBD1 (5 bases). This CDR3 has 12 amino acids. Trimming took 3 bases from V and 4 from J, leaving 6 bases between them. CDR3 loop: CASSFGGTEAFF. The DNA for the CDR3 is TGTGCCAGCAGTTTTGGGGGCACTGAAGCTTTCTTT.

The V call is TRBV3-1 (or the pseudogene TRBV3-2), the J call TRBJ1-4; no definite D call. Looked up from germline, CDR1 is LGHDT and CDR2 is YNNKEL (reference sequence). The CDR3 loop spans 12 amino acids. Trimming removed 2 bases at V and 8 bases at J, with 6 bases between. CDR3 in amino acids: CASSQREEKLFF. The CDR3 DNA sequence: TGTGCCAGCAGCCAAAGAGAAGAAAAACTGTTTTTT.

The chain combines TRBV30 with TRBJ1-6; D is ambiguous. Trimming shortened V by 5 bases and J by 8 bases, and 13 bases separated the two germline ends. The CDR3 covers 13 residues. Germline-derived CDR1 and CDR2 are GTSNPN and SVGIG (reference sequence). In DNA, the CDR3 is TGTGCCTGGGAGCAAGCCTTGGATTCACCCCTCCACTTT. This gives the protein CAWEQALDSPLHF.

V and J are TRBV2 and TRBJ2-7, with D perhaps matching TRBD1 or TRBD2 (5 bases each). With 2 bases removed from V and 8 bases from J, the gap between germline ends came to 16 bases. This CDR3 has 14 residues. In germline, CDR1 is SNHLY, CDR2 FYNNEI. The CDR3, as DNA: TGTGCCAGCAGTGAATGGGGGACCGACTCCAAGCAGTACTTC. It codes for CASSEWGTDSKQYF.

V usage is TRBV6-5 and J usage is TRBJ1-6; the D is unclear. The CDR3 is 16 residues long. In germline, CDR1 is MNHEY, CDR2 SVGAGI. V was clipped by 0 bases and J by 10 bases, with 16 bases between them. CDR3 region: CASSYSKPYELSPLHF. The CDR3, as DNA: TGTGCCAGCAGTTACTCGAAGCCCTACGAATTGTCACCCCTCCACTTT.

This clone is labeled medium-sized. The rearrangement joins TRBV12-2 to TRBJ1-6. TRBV12-2 represents a pseudogene. This CDR3 has 15 amino acids. CDR3 nucleotides: TGTGCAAGTCGCTTAGCGTGGACGGGTGATTCACCCCTCCACTTT. As protein: CASRLAWTGDSPLHF.

The rearrangement links TRBV2 to TRBJ1-2, with D possibly TRBD1 on 5 matching bases. This CDR3 has 14 amino acids. The germline gives CDR1 SNHLY, CDR2 FYNNEI. V lost 11 bases to trimming and J lost 3 bases, with 19 bases between them. The CDR3 protein is CAGSTAQWDYGYTF. The CDR3 DNA is TGTGCCGGGTCGACAGCCCAGTGGGACTATGGCTACACCTTC.

The J gene is TRBJ1-5, the V gene TRBV7-9; no clear D. Per the germline V gene, CDR1 is SEHNR and CDR2 is FQNEAQ (reference sequence). V gave up 1 base and J gave up 9 bases, with 10 bases separating them. The CDR3 is made up of 13 amino acids. CDR3 region: CASSLDGDRPQHF. DNA of the CDR3: TGTGCCAGCAGCTTAGACGGGGATCGGCCCCAGCATTTT.

The J gene is TRBJ1-2, the V gene TRBV6-5; D gene uncertain. Trimming left V 2 bases short and J 5 bases short, with 9 bases between. CDR1 and CDR2 from the germline V gene are MNHEY and SVGAGI. The CDR3 is made up of 13 amino acids. DNA of the CDR3: TGTGCCAGCAGTTACACGCCAGTTTATGGCTACACCTTC. Amino acids: CASSYTPVYGYTF.

The J gene is TRBJ1-1, the V gene TRBV11-2; a possible D gene is TRBD1 (5 bases). The germline V gene encodes CDR1 SGHAT and CDR2 FQNNGV. V was clipped by 5 bases and J by 0 bases, with 13 bases between them. CDR3 length equals 15 residues. The CDR3 is CASSIVGTVNTEAFF. The CDR3 nucleotides are TGTGCCAGCAGCATAGTGGGGACGGTGAACACTGAAGCTTTCTTT. Drawing the rest from reference TRBV11-2 and TRBJ1-1, the complete variable domain is EAGVAQSPRYKIIEKRQSVAFWCNPISGHATLYWYQQILGQGPKLLIQFQNNGVVDDSQLPKDRFSAERLKGVDSTLKIQPAKLEDSAVYLCASSIVGTVNTEAFFGQGTRLTVV.

The chain employs TRBV2 and TRBJ1-1, with D hard to call. V gave up 6 bases and J gave up 2 bases, with 16 bases separating them. CDR1 and CDR2 from the germline V gene are SNHLY and FYNNEI. The CDR3 is 15 amino acids. As DNA, the CDR3 is TGTGCCAGCAGGGCTCGGTGGAGACACAACACTGAAGCTTTCTTT. This gives the protein CASRARWRHNTEAFF.

The chain recombines TRBV5-1 with TRBJ1-2; 8 nucleotides match TRBD1. The CDR3 spans 15 residues. The J segment lost 0 bases and the V segment lost 4 bases, leaving 5 bases of the junction unmatched. CDR1 and CDR2 from the germline V gene are SGHRS and YFSETQ. CDR3: CASSNGQGPNYGYTF. DNA of the CDR3: TGCGCCAGCAGCAATGGACAGGGACCTAACTATGGCTACACCTTC.

This chain links TRBV19 with TRBJ2-5; no firm D call. Trimming left V 1 base short and J 5 bases short, with 14 bases between. CDR1 LNHDA and CDR2 SQIVND come from the germline V gene (reference sequence). The CDR3 consists of 15 residues. The CDR3 DNA follows: TGTGCCAGTAGTATAGGCGGACCTTCCGCGGAGACCCAGTACTTC. Protein sequence: CASSIGGPSAETQYF.

The chain links TRBV6-1 to TRBJ2-1, with D possibly matching TRBD1 (5 bases). CDR1 is MNHNS and CDR2 is SASEGT in the germline V gene. V was clipped by 3 bases and J by 3 bases, with 15 bases between them. This CDR3 has 16 amino acids. Here the CDR3 DNA reads TGTGCCAGCAGTGACTATGCGACAGCCTTCTACAATGAGCAGTTCTTC. Protein product: CASSDYATAFYNEQFF.

The chain couples TRBV6-5 to TRBJ2-2, with 8 bases that match TRBD1. Germline CDR1 is MNHEY and CDR2 is SVGAGI. This CDR3 region has 15 residues. J was trimmed by 3 bases and V by 5 bases; bases with no gene match: 5. The CDR3: CASSRQGSDTGELFF. CDR3 in DNA: TGTGCCAGCAGTCGACAGGGGTCGGACACCGGGGAGCTGTTTTTT.

This chain uses TRBV7-2 with TRBJ2-7; D is unclear. V shed 2 bases and J shed 0 bases, with 8 bases lying between them. The V gene's germline CDR1 is SGHTA and CDR2 FQGNSA. This CDR3 has 14 amino acids. For the CDR3, the DNA is TGTGCCAGCAGCTTAACCAGTCTCTCCTACGAGCAGTACTTC. Amino acid sequence: CASSLTSLSYEQYF.

The CDR3 spells CASSLSDRDDSPLHF. The CDR3 region has the DNA TGTGCCAGCAGTTTATCAGACAGGGATGATTCACCCCTCCACTTT. This chain uses TRBV28 with TRBJ1-6, with TRBD1 matching 7 bases. CDR1 and CDR2 from the germline V gene are MDHEN and SYDVKM. This CDR3 contains 15 residues. The V and J ends lost 1 base and 8 bases, in that order; junction bases with no gene match: 5.

This chain connects TRBV19 to TRBJ2-7, with D unclear. The CDR3 loop spans 13 amino acids. V gave up 4 bases and J gave up 2 bases, with 9 bases separating them. CDR1 and CDR2 (germline): LNHDA, SQIVND (reference sequence). CDR3 protein: CASSTQTAYEQYF. The CDR3 DNA reads TGTGCCAGTAGTACACAAACAGCCTACGAGCAGTACTTC.

The gene calls are TRBV7-3 and TRBJ2-6; D remains unclear. The CDR3 extends over 18 amino acids. CDR1 and CDR2 (germline): SGHTA, FQGTGA. V lost 2 bases and J lost 0, with 14 bases in between. The chain's CDR3 is CASSLLSPGSSGANVLTF. The CDR3 bases are TGTGCCAGCAGCTTACTTTCACCGGGCAGCTCTGGGGCCAACGTCCTGACTTTC. The full variable domain, with the rest looked up from reference TRBV7-3 and TRBJ2-6, is GAGVSQTPSNKVTEKGKYVELRCDPISGHTALYWYRQSLGQGPEFLIYFQGTGAADDSGLPNDRFFAVRPEGSVSTLKIQRTERGDSAVYLCASSLLSPGSSGANVLTFGAGSRLTVL.

This clone was seen only once. The CDR3 here is CASSLANSEYEQYF. The CDR3 coding sequence is TGTGCCAGCAGCTTGGCTAACTCGGAGTACGAGCAGTACTTC. The chain links TRBV5-6 to TRBJ2-7; D gene ambiguous. Germline V gene sequence: CDR1 SGHDT, CDR2 YYEEEE. V was shortened by 0 bases and J by 4 bases, with 11 bases between the two germline ends. This CDR3 has 14 amino acids.

The chain is built from TRBV28 and TRBJ1-6; D gene ambiguous. Germline CDR1 reads MDHEN; CDR2 reads SYDVKM. V lost 5 bases, J lost 14 bases, and 13 bases lay in between. The CDR3 is 12 residues long. This CDR3 reads CASSPSIGALHF. The CDR3 coding sequence is TGTGCCAGCAGTCCCTCCATCGGGGCCCTCCACTTT.

V usage is TRBV7-3 and J usage is TRBJ2-4, with D possibly being TRBD1 or TRBD2 (6 bases each). From germline, CDR1 is SGHTA and CDR2 FQGTGA. V was trimmed by 5 bases and J by 7 bases, leaving 24 bases between them. This CDR3 is 17 amino acids long. In DNA form, the CDR3 reads TGTGCCAGCAGCCCCATCCCTACAGGGAGGATTTCGAACATTCAGTACTTC. Translated, it gives CASSPIPTGRISNIQYF.

The V call is TRBV6-5, the J call TRBJ1-1; 11 nucleotides agree with TRBD1. The CDR3 contains 13 residues. After removal of 6 bases from V and 11 bases from J, the junction contained 8 bases not matched to a gene. The germline gives CDR1 MNHEY, CDR2 SVGAGI. CDR3 nucleotide sequence: TGTGCCAGCAGCAACCGGGACAGGGGGTGGGCTTTCTTT. Its protein is CASSNRDRGWAFF.

This clone was observed a few times. V and J are TRBV6-4 and TRBJ1-5; D gene unclear. V gave up 0 bases and J gave up 4 bases, with 13 bases separating them. The CDR3 loop spans 16 amino acids. CDR1 and CDR2 from the germline V gene are MRHNA and SNTAGT. The CDR3 nucleotides read TGTGCCAGCAGTGACTCGTATTTGGCAGCAAATCAGCCCCAGCATTTT. Translated: CASSDSYLAANQPQHF.

The V gene is TRBV12-3 or TRBV12-4, the J gene TRBJ2-1, with D perhaps assigned TRBD1 or TRBD2 (5 bases each). The CDR3 runs to 12 residues. The germline V and J ends were trimmed by 3 bases and 6 bases, with 6 bases remaining between them. As DNA, the CDR3 is TGTGCCAGCAGTTTTGGGGGCAATGAGCAGTTCTTC. It yields the protein CASSFGGNEQFF.

This rearrangement joins TRBV30 to TRBJ1-2, with unresolved D. Trimming took off 3 bases at V and 4 bases at J, with 9 bases between the two ends. CDR3 size: 12 residues. CDR1 and CDR2 from the germline V gene are GTSNPN and SVGIG (reference sequence). As DNA, the CDR3 is TGTGCCTGGAGCCCCCGACCCTATGGCTACACCTTC. Amino acids: CAWSPRPYGYTF.

The chain carries TRBV28 and TRBJ1-2, with 10 bases matching TRBD1. The CDR3 sequence is 14 residues long. V lost 6 bases, J lost 6 bases, and 7 bases stayed unmatched. Germline V gives CDR1 MDHEN, CDR2 SYDVKM. The CDR3 nucleotides are TGTGCCAGCAGGACTTCCGGGACAGGGGATGGCTACACCTTC. Amino acid sequence: CASRTSGTGDGYTF.